This T cell receptor beta chain was retrieved from a study of memory CD4+ T cells and cytomegalovirus serostatus. Overall study context: Of the healthy Belgian adults, 9 or 10 were CMV seropositive and 24 seronegative.

Study-wide results and caveats: The CMV-associated TCR signature appears largely within the CD4+ memory repertoire. Of approximately 150 reported CMV TCRbeta sequences, under 80 were found in memory CD4+ repertoires.

Turning to this clone: The target antigen is unknown.

The CDR3 covers 14 residues. Germline CDR1 SEHNR, CDR2 FQNEAQ (reference sequence). Trimming left V 5 bases short and J 3 bases short, with 10 bases between. The sort gate was single viable CD3+CD4+CD8-CD45RO+ cells for memory CD4+ T cells. Positive selection with CD4 microbeads enriched total CD4+ T cells. Data came from immunoSEQ multiplex PCR; TCRdb stores just in-frame clones and leaves some out. The data show about 50,000 clones, approximately 78% seen once. The TCR originated in an adult in good health and CMV-seronegative. Sequencing was carried out using memory CD4+ T cells from blood. The chain joins TRBV7-9 to TRBJ2-2; D is undetermined. The CDR3, as DNA: TGTGCCAGCAGCCCCATTCGAGACACCGGGGAGCTGTTTTTT. Residues: CASSPIRDTGELFF.